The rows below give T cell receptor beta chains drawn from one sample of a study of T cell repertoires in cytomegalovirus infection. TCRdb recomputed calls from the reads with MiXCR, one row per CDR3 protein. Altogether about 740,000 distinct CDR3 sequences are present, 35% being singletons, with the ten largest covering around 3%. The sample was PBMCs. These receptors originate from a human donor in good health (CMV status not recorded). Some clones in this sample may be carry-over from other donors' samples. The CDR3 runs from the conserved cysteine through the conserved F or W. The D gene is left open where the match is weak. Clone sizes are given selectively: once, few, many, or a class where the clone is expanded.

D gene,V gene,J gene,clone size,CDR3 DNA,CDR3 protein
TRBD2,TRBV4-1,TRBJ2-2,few,TGCGCCAGCAGCCCGGGACTAGCGGGAGATCTCACCGGGGAGCTGTTTTTT,CASSPGLAGDLTGELFF
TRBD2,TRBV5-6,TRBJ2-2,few,TGTGCCAGCAGCCCGGGAGGAGGTGGTAGTACCGGGGAGCTGTTTTTT,CASSPGGGGSTGELFF
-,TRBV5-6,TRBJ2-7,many,TGTGCCAGCAGCGGCAGCAGCTACGAGCAGTACTTC,CASSGSSYEQYF
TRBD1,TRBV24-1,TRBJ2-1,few,TGTGCCACCAGTGATTTGGGACAGGGGCTTGACAATGAGCAGTTCTTC,CATSDLGQGLDNEQFF
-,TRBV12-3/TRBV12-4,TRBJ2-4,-,TGTGCCAGCAGTCAGAGACGGGGATTAGCCAAAAACATTCAGTACTTC,CASSQRRGLAKNIQYF
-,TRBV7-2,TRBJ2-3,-,TGTGCCAGCAGCTTAGGTGGCGTGGTTACAGATACGCAGTATTTT,CASSLGGVVTDTQYF
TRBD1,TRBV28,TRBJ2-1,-,TGTGCCAGCAGTTCTCCCTCCGGGACAGGGCCCTACAATGAGCAGTTCTTC,CASSSPSGTGPYNEQFF
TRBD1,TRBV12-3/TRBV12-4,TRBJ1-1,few,TGTGCCAGCAGCCACGGGGCTGGACAGGGGGTAACTGAAGCTTTCTTT,CASSHGAGQGVTEAFF
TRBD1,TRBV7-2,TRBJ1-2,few,TGTGCCAGCCGCCCTACAGGGGGCGATGGCTACACCTTC,CASRPTGGDGYTF
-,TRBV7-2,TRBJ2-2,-,TGTGCCAGCAGCTTGCAAGCGGGCGGGGAGCTGTTTTTT,CASSLQAGGELFF
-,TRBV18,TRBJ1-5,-,TGTGCCAGCTCACCGGGCAGCGGACAAATCCAGCCCCAGCATTTT,CASSPGSGQIQPQHF
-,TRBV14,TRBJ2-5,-,TGTGCCAGCAGCCAATTGATTCGCAGTAAAGAGACCCAGTACTTC,CASSQLIRSKETQYF
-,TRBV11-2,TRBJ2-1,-,TGTGCCAGCAGCTTAGCAGTGGAGTACAATGAGCAGTTCTTC,CASSLAVEYNEQFF
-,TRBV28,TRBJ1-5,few,TGTGCCAGCGTATCGGGTTACAGGCAGCCCCAGCATTTT,CASVSGYRQPQHF
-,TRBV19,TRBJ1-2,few,TGTGCCAGTAGTATAGTGACAGGAGGAGATGGCTACACCTTC,CASSIVTGGDGYTF
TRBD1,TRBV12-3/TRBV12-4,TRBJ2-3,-,TGTGCCAGCAGTAAGGGACAGTCAAGCACAGATACGCAGTATTTT,CASSKGQSSTDTQYF
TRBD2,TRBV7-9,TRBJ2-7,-,TGTGCCAGCAGCGTCATCCCGGAACTAGCGGCCTACGAGCAGTACTTC,CASSVIPELAAYEQYF
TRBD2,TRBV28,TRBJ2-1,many,TGTGCCAGCAGTTTAATCCTAGCGGGGAACGGAAATGAGCAGTTCTTC,CASSLILAGNGNEQFF
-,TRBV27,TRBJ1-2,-,TGTGCCAGCTTGTCTCGTCGTTATGGCTACACCTTC,CASLSRRYGYTF